This T cell receptor beta chain was sequenced for a study of blood T cell repertoires in COVID-19 (dated by TCRdb to the early 2020s). Describing the broader study: The collaborator samples originated in the United States, Italy and Spain and spanned the acute and convalescent phases of COVID-19. The material from the prospective study consisted of cDNA or gDNA derived from T cells, B-cell-depleted T cells, or PBMCs. Deeply sampled blood TCRbeta repertoires from subjects exposed to, actively infected with, or recovered from COVID-19 were included in the dataset. The repertoires were made available in a free public database intended to serve as a resource for research on the immune response to SARS-CoV-2. The samples were drawn from two sources: the first 160 participants of the ongoing ImmuneRACE study, and over 1,000 subjects contributed by 6 global collaborators. Nearly every sample came with metadata listing a de-identified subject ID, COVID-19 status, age in years and sex. Where available, HLA class I and class II types were taken from metadata supplied by the sample provider and were not determined by assay-based typing.

TCRbeta CDR3 regions were amplified from genomic DNA by means of the immunoSEQ Assay, a bias-controlled multiplex PCR. The source study handled its data this way. Nucleated cell counts per sample were estimated from amplification of reference gene primers within the assay. To quantify the absolute abundance of each unique TCRbeta CDR3 rearrangement, sequence reads were collapsed and filtered. Productive Simpson clonality was computed per sample as the square root of Simpson's diversity index over productive rearrangements. TCRdb took this table from immuneACCESS and kept in-frame rearrangements with V and J called. Such tables lack part of the clones; where checked against another copy, unresolved V genes explain under half of the gap, and the rest is unexplained. V, J and clone size are those of that table, while D and trimming were read from the DNA. For this sample there are approximately 97,000 clones; around 73% appear just once. In total, the top ten clones hold approximately 9.6% of the sample.

In regard to this clone: What this receptor recognizes is not known. Nothing much larger sits one base from this clone, and base qualities are not available.

Whole blood was collected in K2EDTA tubes by collaborating institutions according to the institutions' own protocols. For TCRbeta analysis, collaborators shipped samples as frozen whole blood, isolated PBMCs, or DNA extracted from either of those sample types. The study at large found these results: Clinical and demographic metadata were provided uncurated, with the amount varying by source and participant.

Sequencing input: peripheral blood. This TCR was sampled from a man in his sixties with active or convalescent COVID-19.

CDR3 loop: CSLGGDYGYTF. The nucleotide sequence is given as TGCAGCCTGGGGGGGGACTATGGCTACACCTTC. The sequence joins TRBV29-1 to TRBJ1-2; D gene: possibly TRBD1, on 5 matching bases. The CDR3 holds 11 amino acids from the cysteine to the phenylalanine. The only DNA kept is the CDR3, 33 bases in frame from the first base. Trimming takes 8 bases from V and 3 bases from J, and the germline ends sit 10 bases apart. Sequences SQVTM (CDR1) and ANQGSEA (CDR2) are obtained from the germline V gene. The CDR3 plus the reference TRBV29-1 and TRBJ1-2 genes for the other parts give the full variable domain: SAVISQKPSRDICQRGTSLTIQCQVDSQVTMMFWYRQQPGQSLTLIATANQGSEATYESGFVIDKFPISRPNLTFSTLTVSNMSPEDSSIYLCSLGGDYGYTFGSGTRLTVV.